The TCR beta chain under discussion was sequenced for a study of lymphopenia after photon versus proton radiotherapy. General study points: Post-nadir diversity loss with photons came from oligoclonal expansion, particularly CD8+ Temra cells.

Produced via immunoSEQ multiplex PCR; TCRdb's table is partial and in-frame only. The table lists 160,000 or so clones, roughly nine tenths of them singletons. The CDR3 contains 16 residues. V shed 5 bases, J shed 1 base, and the junction held 4 bases outside the gene matches. The germline V gene has CDR1 MDHEN and CDR2 SYDVKM. In the case of this clone: Its matching antigen is unknown.

The material was peripheral blood, obtained from a patient treated with photon-based radiotherapy. The genes are TRBV28 and TRBJ2-6; 8 bases match TRBD1. The receptor comes from a man aged 45 to 65 with gastric cancer. CDR3 sequence reads: CASSRTGFSGANVLTF. Written as DNA, the CDR3 is TGTGCCAGCAGTAGGACAGGGTTTTCTGGGGCCAACGTCCTGACTTTC.